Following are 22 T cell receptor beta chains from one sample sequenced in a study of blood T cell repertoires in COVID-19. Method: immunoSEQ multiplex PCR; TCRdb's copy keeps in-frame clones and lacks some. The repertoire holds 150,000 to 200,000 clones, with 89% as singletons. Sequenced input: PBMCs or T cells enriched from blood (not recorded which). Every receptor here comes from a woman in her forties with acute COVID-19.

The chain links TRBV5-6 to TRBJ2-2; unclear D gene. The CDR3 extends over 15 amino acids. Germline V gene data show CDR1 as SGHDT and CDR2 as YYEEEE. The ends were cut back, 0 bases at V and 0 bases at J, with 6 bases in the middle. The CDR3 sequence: CASSLAASNTGELFF. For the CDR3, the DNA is TGTGCCAGCAGCTTGGCTGCGTCGAACACCGGGGAGCTGTTTTTT. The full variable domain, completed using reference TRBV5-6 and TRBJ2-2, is DAGVTQSPTHLIKTRGQQVTLRCSPKSGHDTVSWYQQALGQGPQFIFQYYEEEERQRGNFPDRFSGHQFPNYSSELNVNALLLGDSALYLCASSLAASNTGELFFGEGSRLTVL.

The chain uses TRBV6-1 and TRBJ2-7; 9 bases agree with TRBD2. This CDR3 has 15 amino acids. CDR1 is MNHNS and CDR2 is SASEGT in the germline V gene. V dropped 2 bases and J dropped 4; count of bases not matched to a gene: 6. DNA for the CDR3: TGTGCCAGCAGTGAAAGTGGCGGGGGGGCTTACGAGCAGTACTTC. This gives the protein CASSESGGGAYEQYF.

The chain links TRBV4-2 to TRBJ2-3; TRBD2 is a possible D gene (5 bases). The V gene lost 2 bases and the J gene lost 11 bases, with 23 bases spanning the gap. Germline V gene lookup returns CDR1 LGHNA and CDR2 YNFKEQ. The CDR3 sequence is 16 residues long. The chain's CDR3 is CASSQWDTGKKIEQYF. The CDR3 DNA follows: TGTGCCAGCAGCCAATGGGATACGGGGAAAAAGATTGAGCAGTATTTT.

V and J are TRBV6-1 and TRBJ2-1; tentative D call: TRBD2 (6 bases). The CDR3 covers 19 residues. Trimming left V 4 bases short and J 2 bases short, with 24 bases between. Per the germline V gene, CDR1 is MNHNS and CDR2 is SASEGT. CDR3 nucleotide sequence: TGTGCCAGCAGTGTCGTAGCGGACGCCTTAGGTAGTACCTACAATGAGCAGTTCTTC. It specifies CASSVVADALGSTYNEQFF.

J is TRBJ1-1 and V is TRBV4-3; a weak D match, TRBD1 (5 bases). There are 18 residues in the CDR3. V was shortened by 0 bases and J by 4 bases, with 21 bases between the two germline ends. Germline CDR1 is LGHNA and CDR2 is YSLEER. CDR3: CASSQDQAILWGGTEAFF. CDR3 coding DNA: TGCGCCAGCAGCCAAGACCAGGCCATCCTTTGGGGGGGCACTGAAGCTTTCTTT.

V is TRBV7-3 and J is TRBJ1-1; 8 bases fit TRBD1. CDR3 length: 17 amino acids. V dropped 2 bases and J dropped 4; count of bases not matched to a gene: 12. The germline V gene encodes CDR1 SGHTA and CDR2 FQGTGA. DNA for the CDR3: TGTGCCAGCAGCTTAGTGAGTAGAGGACAGGGTGCCACTGAAGCTTTCTTT. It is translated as CASSLVSRGQGATEAFF.

CDR3 sequence (DNA): TGTGCCAGCAGCCCCGCGGGGGGCACAGATACGCAGTATTTT. This gives the protein CASSPAGGTDTQYF. The chain links TRBV5-5 to TRBJ2-3, with 7 bases fitting TRBD2. Trimming cost V 4 bases and J 1 base; bases outside gene matches: 3. The CDR3 spans 14 residues. Germline V gene data show CDR1 as SGHKS and CDR2 as YYEKEE (reference sequence).

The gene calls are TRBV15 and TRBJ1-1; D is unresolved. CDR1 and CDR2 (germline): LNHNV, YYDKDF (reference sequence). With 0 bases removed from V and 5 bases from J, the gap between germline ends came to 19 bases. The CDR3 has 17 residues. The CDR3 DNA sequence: TGTGCCACCAGCAGAGATACAATGGACGGAGGAAGGACTGAAGCTTTCTTT. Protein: CATSRDTMDGGRTEAFF.

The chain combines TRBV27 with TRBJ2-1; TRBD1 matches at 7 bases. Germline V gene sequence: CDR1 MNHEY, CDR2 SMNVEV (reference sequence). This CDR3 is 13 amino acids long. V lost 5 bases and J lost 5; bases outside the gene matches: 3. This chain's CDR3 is CASSPQGDNEQFF. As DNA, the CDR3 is TGTGCCAGCAGTCCCCAGGGGGACAATGAGCAGTTCTTC.

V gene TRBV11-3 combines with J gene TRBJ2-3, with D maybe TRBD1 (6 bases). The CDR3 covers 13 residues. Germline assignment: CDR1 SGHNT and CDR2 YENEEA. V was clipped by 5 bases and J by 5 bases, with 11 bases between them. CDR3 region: CASSQGHRDTQYF. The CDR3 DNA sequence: TGTGCCAGCAGCCAGGGGCACAGAGATACGCAGTATTTT. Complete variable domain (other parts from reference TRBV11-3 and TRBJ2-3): EAGVVQSPRYKIIEKKQPVAFWCNPISGHNTLYWYLQNLGQGPELLIRYENEEAVDDSQLPKDRFSAERLKGVDSTLKIQPAELGDSAVYLCASSQGHRDTQYFGPGTRLTVL.

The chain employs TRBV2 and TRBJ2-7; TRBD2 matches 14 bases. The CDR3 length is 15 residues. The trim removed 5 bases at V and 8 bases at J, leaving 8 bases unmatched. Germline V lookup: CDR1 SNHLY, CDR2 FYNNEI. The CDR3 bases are TGTGCCAGCAGTTCCTGGACTAGCGGGGGGCCGCAGCAGTACTTC. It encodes CASSSWTSGGPQQYF.

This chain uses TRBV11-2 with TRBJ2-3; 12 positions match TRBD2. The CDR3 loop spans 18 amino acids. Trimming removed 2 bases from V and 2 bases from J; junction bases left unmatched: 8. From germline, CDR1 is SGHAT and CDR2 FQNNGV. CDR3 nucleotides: TGTGCCAGCAGCTTAACCCTAGCGGGAGGGAGGTACACAGATACGCAGTATTTT. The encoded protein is CASSLTLAGGRYTDTQYF. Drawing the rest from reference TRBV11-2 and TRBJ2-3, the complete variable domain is EAGVAQSPRYKIIEKRQSVAFWCNPISGHATLYWYQQILGQGPKLLIQFQNNGVVDDSQLPKDRFSAERLKGVDSTLKIQPAKLEDSAVYLCASSLTLAGGRYTDTQYFGPGTRLTVL.

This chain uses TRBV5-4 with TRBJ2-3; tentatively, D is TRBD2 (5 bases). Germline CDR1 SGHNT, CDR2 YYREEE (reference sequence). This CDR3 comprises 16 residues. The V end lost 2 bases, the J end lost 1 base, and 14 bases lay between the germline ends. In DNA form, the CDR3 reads TGTGCCAGCAGCTTTCCAATAGCGTCGGGCACAGATACGCAGTATTTT. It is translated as CASSFPIASGTDTQYF.

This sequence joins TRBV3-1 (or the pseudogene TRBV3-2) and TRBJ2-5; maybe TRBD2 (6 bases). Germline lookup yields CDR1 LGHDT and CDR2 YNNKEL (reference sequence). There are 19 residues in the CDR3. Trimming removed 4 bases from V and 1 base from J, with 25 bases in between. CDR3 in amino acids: CASSRVSSVGLALQETQYF. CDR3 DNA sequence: TGTGCCAGCAGCCGAGTCTCTAGCGTCGGGCTAGCCCTCCAAGAGACCCAGTACTTC.

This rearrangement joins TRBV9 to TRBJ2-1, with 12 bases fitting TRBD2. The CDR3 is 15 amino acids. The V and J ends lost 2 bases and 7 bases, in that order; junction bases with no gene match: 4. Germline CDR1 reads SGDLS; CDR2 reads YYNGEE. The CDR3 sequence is CASSVTLAGGNEQFF. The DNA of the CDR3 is TGTGCCAGCAGCGTCACACTAGCGGGAGGTAATGAGCAGTTCTTC.

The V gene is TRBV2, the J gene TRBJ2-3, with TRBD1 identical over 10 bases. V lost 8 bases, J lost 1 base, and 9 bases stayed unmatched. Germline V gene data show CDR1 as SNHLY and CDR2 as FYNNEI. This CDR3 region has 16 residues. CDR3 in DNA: TGTGCCAGCCGATTAAGACAGGGGGCTGGCACAGATACGCAGTATTTT. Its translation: CASRLRQGAGTDTQYF.

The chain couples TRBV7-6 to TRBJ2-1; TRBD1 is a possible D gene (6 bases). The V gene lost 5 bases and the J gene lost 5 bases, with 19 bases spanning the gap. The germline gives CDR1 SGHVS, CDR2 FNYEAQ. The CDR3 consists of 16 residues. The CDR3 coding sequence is TGTGCCAGCAGCCCTCGACCCGGACAGTTTGACAATGAGCAGTTCTTC. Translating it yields CASSPRPGQFDNEQFF.

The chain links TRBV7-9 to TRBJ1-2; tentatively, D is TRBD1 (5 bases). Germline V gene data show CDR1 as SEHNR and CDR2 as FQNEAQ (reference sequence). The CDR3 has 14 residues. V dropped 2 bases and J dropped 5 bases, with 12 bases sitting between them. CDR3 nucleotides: TGTGCCAGCAGCTTAACCGGGGGGGAGTATGGCTACACCTTC. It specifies CASSLTGGEYGYTF.

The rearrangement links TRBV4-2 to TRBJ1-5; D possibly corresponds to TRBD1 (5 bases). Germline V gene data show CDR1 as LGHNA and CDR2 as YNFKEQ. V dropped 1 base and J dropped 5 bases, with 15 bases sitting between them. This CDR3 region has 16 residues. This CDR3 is CASSQGPRASYQPQHF. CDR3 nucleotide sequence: TGTGCCAGCAGCCAAGGGCCCAGGGCCTCTTATCAGCCCCAGCATTTT.

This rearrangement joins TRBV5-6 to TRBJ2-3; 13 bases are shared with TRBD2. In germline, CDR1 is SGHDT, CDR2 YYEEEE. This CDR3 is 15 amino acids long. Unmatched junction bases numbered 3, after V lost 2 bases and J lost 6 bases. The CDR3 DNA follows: TGTGCCAGCAGCTTTCCGACTAGCGGGGGGGATACGCAGTATTTT. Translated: CASSFPTSGGDTQYF.

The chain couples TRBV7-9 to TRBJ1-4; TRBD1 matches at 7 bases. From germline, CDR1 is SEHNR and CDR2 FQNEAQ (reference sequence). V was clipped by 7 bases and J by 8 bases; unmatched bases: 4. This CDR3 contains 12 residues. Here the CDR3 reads CASTKTGEKLFF. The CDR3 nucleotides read TGTGCCAGCACCAAGACAGGGGAAAAACTGTTTTTT.

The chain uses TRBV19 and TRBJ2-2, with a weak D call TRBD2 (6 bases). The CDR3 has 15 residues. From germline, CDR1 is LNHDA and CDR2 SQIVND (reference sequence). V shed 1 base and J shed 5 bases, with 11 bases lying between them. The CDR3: CASSIGDLLTGELFF. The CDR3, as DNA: TGTGCCAGTAGTATAGGGGACTTACTTACCGGGGAGCTGTTTTTT.